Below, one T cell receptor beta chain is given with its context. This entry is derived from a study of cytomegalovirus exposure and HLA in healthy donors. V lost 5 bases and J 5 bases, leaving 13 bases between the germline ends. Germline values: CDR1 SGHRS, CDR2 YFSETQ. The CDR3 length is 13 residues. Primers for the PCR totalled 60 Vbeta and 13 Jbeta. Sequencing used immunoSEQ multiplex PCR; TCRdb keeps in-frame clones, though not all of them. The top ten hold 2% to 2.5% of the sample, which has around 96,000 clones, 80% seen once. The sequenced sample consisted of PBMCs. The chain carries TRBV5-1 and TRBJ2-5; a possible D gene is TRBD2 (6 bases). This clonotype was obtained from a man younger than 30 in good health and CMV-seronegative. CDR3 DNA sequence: TGCGCCAGCAGATCGACTAGTCGCGAGACCCAGTACTTC. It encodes CASRSTSRETQYF.